At least ten counts were recorded for the clone carrying this T cell receptor beta chain. The CDR3 has 14 residues. The germline V gene has CDR1 DFQATT and CDR2 SNEGSKA (reference sequence). Losses at the gene ends were 6 bases for V and 4 bases for J; bases not matched to a gene: 6. The data were obtained in a study of CXCR3 chemokines and chemotherapy response in bladder cancer. TCRdb independently ran MiXCR on the PCR reads; one entry per CDR3 protein. The data show around 8,000 distinct CDR3 sequences, approximately 12% seen once. This TCR was recovered from a human donor with bladder cancer that responded to neoadjuvant chemotherapy. The rearrangement uses TRBV20-1 and TRBJ1-3; the match to TRBD1 covers 10 bases. Sampling was conducted from a patient whose treatment included neoadjuvant chemotherapy. CDR3 sequence (DNA): TGCAGTGCCCCCGGACAGGGGGAAGGAAACACCATATATTTT. Protein sequence: CSAPGQGEGNTIYF.